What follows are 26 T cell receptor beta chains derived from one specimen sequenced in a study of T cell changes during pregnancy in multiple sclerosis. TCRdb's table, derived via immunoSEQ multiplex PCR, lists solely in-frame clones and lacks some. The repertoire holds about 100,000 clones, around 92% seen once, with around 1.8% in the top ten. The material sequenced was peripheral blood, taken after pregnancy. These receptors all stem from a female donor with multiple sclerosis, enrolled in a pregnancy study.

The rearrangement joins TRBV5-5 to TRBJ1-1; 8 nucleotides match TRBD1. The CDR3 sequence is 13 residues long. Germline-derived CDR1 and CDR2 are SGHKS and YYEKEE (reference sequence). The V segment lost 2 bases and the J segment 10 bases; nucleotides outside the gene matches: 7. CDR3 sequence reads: CASSLQGEYVAFF. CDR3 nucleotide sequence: TGTGCCAGCAGCTTACAGGGGGAGTACGTAGCTTTCTTT.

CDR3 in DNA: TGTGCCAGCAGCTTAGTGGGACAGGCCTCTGGAAACACCATATATTTT. Translating it yields CASSLVGQASGNTIYF. The chain recombines TRBV7-2 with TRBJ1-3, with 8 nucleotides matching TRBD1. Germline V gene sequence: CDR1 SGHTA, CDR2 FQGNSA. J lost 0 bases, V lost 1 base, and 2 bases had no gene match. The CDR3 sequence is 16 residues long.

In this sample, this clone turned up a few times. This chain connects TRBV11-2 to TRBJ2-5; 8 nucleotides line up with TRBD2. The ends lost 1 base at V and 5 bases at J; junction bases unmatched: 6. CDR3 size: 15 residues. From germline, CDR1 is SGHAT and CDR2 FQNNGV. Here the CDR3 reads CASSLAGGPGETQYF. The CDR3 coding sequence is TGTGCCAGCAGCTTAGCGGGAGGGCCTGGGGAGACCCAGTACTTC.

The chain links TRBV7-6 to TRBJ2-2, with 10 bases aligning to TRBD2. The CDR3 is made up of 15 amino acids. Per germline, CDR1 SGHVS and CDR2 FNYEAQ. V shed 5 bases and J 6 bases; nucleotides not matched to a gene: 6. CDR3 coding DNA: TGTGCCAGCAGCCCAAGCGGGGGGGCCTCCGGGGAGCTGTTTTTT. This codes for CASSPSGGASGELFF.

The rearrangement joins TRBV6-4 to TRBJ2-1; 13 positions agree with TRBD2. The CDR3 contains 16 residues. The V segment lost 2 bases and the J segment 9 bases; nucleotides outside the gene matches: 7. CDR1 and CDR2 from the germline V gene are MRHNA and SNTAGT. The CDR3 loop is CASSDGLAGDMAEQFF. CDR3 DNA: TGTGCCAGCAGTGACGGACTAGCGGGAGATATGGCTGAGCAGTTCTTC.

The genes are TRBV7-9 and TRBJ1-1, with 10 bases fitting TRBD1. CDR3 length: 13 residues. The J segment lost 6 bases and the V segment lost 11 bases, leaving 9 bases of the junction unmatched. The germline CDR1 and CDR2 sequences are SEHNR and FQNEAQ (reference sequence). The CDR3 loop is CAGQGGVAAEAFF. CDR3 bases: TGTGCCGGACAGGGGGGGGTTGCGGCTGAAGCTTTCTTT. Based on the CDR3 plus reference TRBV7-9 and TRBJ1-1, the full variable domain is DTGVSQNPRHKITKRGQNVTFRCDPISEHNRLYWYRQTLGQGPEFLTYFQNEAQLEKSRLLSDRFSAERPKGSFSTLEIQRTEQGDSAMYLCAGQGGVAAEAFFGQGTRLTVV.

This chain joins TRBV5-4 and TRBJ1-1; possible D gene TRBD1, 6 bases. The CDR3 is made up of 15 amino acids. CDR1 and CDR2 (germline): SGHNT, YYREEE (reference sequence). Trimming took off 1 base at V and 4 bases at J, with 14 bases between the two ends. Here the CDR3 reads CASSLTGNEFTEAFF. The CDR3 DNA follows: TGTGCCAGCAGCTTGACAGGGAACGAGTTCACTGAAGCTTTCTTT.

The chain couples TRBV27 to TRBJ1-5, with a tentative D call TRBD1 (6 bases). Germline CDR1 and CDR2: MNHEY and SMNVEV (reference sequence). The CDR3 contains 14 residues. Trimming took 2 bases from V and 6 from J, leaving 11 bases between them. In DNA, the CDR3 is TGTGCCAGCAGTTTACAGGGGATTGGTCAGCCCCAGCATTTT. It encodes CASSLQGIGQPQHF.

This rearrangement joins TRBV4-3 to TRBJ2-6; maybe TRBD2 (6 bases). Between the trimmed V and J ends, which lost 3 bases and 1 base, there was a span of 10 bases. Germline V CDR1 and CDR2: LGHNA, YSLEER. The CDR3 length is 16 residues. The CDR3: CASSHPAGSGANVLTF. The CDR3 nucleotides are TGCGCCAGCAGCCATCCGGCGGGGTCTGGGGCCAACGTCCTGACTTTC.

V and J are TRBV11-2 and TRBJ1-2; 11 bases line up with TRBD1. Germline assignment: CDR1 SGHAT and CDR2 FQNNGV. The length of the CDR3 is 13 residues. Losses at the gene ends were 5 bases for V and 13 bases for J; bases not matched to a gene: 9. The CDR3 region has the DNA TGTGCCAGCAGCATCCGGGACAGGGGGTCGGGCACCTTC. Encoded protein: CASSIRDRGSGTF. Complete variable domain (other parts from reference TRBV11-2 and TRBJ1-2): EAGVAQSPRYKIIEKRQSVAFWCNPISGHATLYWYQQILGQGPKLLIQFQNNGVVDDSQLPKDRFSAERLKGVDSTLKIQPAKLEDSAVYLCASSIRDRGSGTFGSGTRLTVV.

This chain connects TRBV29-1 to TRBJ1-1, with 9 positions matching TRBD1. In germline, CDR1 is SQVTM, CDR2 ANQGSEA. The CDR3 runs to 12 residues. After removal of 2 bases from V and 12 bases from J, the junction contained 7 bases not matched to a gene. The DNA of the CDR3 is TGCAGCGTTGAAAGCTACAGGGGGCTGCCTTTCTTT. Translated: CSVESYRGLPFF.

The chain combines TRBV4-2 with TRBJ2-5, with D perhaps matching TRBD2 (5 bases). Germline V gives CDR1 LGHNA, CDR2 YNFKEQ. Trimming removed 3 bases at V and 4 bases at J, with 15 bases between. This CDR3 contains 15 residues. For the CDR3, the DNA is TGTGCCAGCAGCCATGGACTCTCGGATGGAGAGACCCAGTACTTC. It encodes CASSHGLSDGETQYF.

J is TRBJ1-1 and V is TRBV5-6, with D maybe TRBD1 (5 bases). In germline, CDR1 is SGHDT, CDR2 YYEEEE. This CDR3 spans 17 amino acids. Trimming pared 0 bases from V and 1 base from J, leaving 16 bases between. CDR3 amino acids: CASSLEKGEGQNTEAFF. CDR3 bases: TGTGCCAGCAGCTTGGAAAAAGGGGAGGGGCAGAACACTGAAGCTTTCTTT. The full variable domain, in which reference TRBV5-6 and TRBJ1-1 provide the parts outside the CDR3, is DAGVTQSPTHLIKTRGQQVTLRCSPKSGHDTVSWYQQALGQGPQFIFQYYEEEERQRGNFPDRFSGHQFPNYSSELNVNALLLGDSALYLCASSLEKGEGQNTEAFFGQGTRLTVV.

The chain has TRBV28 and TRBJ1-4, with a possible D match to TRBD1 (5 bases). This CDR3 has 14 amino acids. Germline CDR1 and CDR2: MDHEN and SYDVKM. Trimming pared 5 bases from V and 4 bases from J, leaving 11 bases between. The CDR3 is CASSRQSFNEKLFF. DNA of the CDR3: TGTGCCAGCAGTAGACAGAGCTTTAATGAAAAACTGTTTTTT.

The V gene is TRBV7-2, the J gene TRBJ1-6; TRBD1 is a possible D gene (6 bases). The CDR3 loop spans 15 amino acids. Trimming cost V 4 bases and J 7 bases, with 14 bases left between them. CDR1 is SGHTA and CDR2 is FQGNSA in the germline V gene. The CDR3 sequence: CASSSLGGSNSPLHF. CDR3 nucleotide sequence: TGTGCCAGCAGCTCCTTAGGGGGATCGAATTCACCCCTCCACTTT.

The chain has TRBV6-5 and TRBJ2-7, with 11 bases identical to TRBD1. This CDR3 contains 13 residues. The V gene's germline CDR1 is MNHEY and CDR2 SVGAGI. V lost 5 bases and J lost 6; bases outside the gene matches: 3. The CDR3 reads CASSQGQGGEQYF. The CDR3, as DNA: TGTGCCAGCAGTCAGGGACAGGGGGGCGAGCAGTACTTC.

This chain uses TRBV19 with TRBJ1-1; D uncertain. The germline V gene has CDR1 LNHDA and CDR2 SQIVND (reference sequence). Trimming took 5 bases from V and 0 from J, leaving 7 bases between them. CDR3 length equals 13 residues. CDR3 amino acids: CASSGGLNTEAFF. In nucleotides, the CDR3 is TGTGCCAGTAGTGGAGGTTTGAACACTGAAGCTTTCTTT. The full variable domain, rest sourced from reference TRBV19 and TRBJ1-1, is DGGITQSPKYLFRKEGQNVTLSCEQNLNHDAMYWYRQDPGQGLRLIYYSQIVNDFQKGDIAEGYSVSREKKESFPLTVTSAQKNPTAFYLCASSGGLNTEAFFGQGTRLTVV.

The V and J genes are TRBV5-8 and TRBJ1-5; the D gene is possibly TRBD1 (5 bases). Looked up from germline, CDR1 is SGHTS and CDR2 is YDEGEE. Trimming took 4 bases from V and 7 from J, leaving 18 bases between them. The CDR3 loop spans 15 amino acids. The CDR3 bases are TGTGCCAGCAGCAACGGGGAGGGTTGGGGCCAGCCCCAGCATTTT. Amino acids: CASSNGEGWGQPQHF.

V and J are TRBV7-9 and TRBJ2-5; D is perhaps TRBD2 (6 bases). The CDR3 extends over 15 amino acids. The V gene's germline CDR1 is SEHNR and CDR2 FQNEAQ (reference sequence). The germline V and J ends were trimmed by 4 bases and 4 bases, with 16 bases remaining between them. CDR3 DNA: TGTGCCAGCAGCTCTACAGTCGGGGGAGGAGAGACCCAGTACTTC. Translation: CASSSTVGGGETQYF. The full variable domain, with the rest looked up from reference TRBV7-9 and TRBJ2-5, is DTGVSQNPRHKITKRGQNVTFRCDPISEHNRLYWYRQTLGQGPEFLTYFQNEAQLEKSRLLSDRFSAERPKGSFSTLEIQRTEQGDSAMYLCASSSTVGGGETQYFGPGTRLLVL.

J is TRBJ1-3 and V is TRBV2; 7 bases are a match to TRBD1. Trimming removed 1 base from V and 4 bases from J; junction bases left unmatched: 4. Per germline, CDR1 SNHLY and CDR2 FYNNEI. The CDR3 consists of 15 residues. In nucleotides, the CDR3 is TGTGCCAGCAGTGAAGGACAGGGTATCGGAAACACCATATATTTT. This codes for CASSEGQGIGNTIYF.

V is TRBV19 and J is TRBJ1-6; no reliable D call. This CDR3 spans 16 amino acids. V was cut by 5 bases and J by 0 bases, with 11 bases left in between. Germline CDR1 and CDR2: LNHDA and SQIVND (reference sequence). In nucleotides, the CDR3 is TGTGCCAGTAGTCATTCTCTAAGCTCCTATAATTCACCCCTCCACTTT. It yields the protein CASSHSLSSYNSPLHF.

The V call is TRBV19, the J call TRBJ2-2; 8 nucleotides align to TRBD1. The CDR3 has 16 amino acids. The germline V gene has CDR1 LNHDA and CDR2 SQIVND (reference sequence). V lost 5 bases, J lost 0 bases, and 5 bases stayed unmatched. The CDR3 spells CASSALTGANTGELFF. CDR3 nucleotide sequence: TGTGCCAGTAGTGCCCTGACAGGGGCGAACACCGGGGAGCTGTTTTTT.

This chain's CDR3 is CSVARQVGTEAFF. The DNA for the CDR3 is TGCAGCGTTGCGAGACAGGTAGGCACTGAAGCTTTCTTT. J is TRBJ1-1 and V is TRBV29-1; a weak D match, TRBD1 (6 bases). Trimming cost V 4 bases and J 4 bases, with 13 bases left between them. This CDR3 is 13 amino acids long. The V gene's germline CDR1 is SQVTM and CDR2 ANQGSEA.

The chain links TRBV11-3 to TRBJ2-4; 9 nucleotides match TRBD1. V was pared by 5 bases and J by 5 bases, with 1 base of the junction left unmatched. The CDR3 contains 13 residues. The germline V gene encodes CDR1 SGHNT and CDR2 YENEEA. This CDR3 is CASSDRGENIQYF. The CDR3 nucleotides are TGTGCCAGCAGCGACAGGGGGGAAAACATTCAGTACTTC.

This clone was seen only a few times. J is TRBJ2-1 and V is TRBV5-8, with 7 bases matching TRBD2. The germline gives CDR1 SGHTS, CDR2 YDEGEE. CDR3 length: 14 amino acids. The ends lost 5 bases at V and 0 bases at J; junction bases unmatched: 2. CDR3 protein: CASRRESSYNEQFF. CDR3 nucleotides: TGTGCCAGCAGGCGGGAGAGCTCCTACAATGAGCAGTTCTTC.

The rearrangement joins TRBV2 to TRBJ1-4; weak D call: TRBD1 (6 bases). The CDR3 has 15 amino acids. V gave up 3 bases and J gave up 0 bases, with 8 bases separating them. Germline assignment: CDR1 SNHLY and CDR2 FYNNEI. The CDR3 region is CASSEDRTTNEKLFF. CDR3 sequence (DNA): TGTGCCAGCAGTGAGGACAGAACAACTAATGAAAAACTGTTTTTT.